This T cell receptor beta chain came from a study of CD8 T cell repertoires and HIV-1 epitope variants (dated by TCRdb to about 2020). About the study as a whole: In separate culture wells, T cells were stimulated with each of twenty-five peptides that represented autologous and known Gag and Nef epitope variants. A CMV, EBV and flu peptide pool, the Ebola AY9 epitope as negative control, and a no-peptide well were included as control conditions. The epitopes tested were three Gag epitope families plus Nef HW9 and YT9. T cells were enriched using the EasySep Human T Cell Enrichment Kit and were co-cultured with equal numbers of autologous T cell-negative cells serving as antigen-presenting cells. For 10 to 11 days the cultures were kept in IMDM with gentamicin, and on days 3 and 7 half of the media was changed with IL-2, IL-7 and IL-15 added. An aliquot of 1M T cells was saved as an uncultured baseline condition, separate from the roughly 83 T cell cultures. A total of more than 70 T cell cultures were run, with each culture condition done in triplicate except for one peptide, which was done in duplicate.

The immunoSEQ platform was used to sequence TCR beta CDR3 regions at survey depth. The QIAamp DNA micro kit was used to extract genomic DNA from every cultured and uncultured CD8+ T cell population. Under the source paper's analysis protocol: Any sample with under 5,000 productive reads was excluded, and this exclusion removed about 7% of the roughly 80 cultures stimulated with HIV peptides. A MANAFEST web app trimmed sequences to CDR3 and removed nonproductive sequences, CDR3s under 5 amino acids, and those not starting C or ending F/W. To count as antigen-specific, a clonotype had to be expanded in at least 2 of 3 replicates compared with the no-peptide control at FDR 0.01, and only within one epitope family. A specific clonotype also had to show a frequency at least fivefold higher than in wells stimulated with peptides from other epitope families. Here the immuneACCESS table is served through TCRdb, limited to in-frame sequences with V and J called. Missing clones are a known gap in these copies; in checked studies unresolved V genes cover under half, and the rest lacks a known reason. Clonal size and the V and J genes are those of that table, whereas D and trimming came from the DNA. This sample has 5,700 or so clones in its table, and less than 70% of those were observed once. Approximately 42% of the sample belongs to the ten largest clones.

Regarding this clone: No antigen is known for it. No quality values exist for individual bases; no much larger clone is one base distant.

The EasySep Human CD8+ T Cell Enrichment Kit was used on day 10 to isolate CD8+ T cells from every culture. Results and caveats for the whole study, not just this receptor: A handful of clonotypes recognized the Nef KF9 family and one clonotype recognized the HW9 family, while no responses were seen to the TAALDMSHF plasma variant. Fewer than 10 antigen-specific TCR beta clonotypes were identified, and roughly six of them appeared cross-reactive for autologous or known escape epitope variants. The assay could identify only TCR beta chains and pointed to proliferation in response to antigen, not to T cell function or cytokine profile.

For CDR1 and CDR2, the germline V gene (reference sequence) lists PRHDT and FYEKMQ. From its cysteine to its phenylalanine, the CDR3 spans 13 amino acids. Only the CDR3 region is kept as DNA, spanning 39 bases read in frame from base 1. V lost 0 bases and J lost 6 bases, and the count of bases not matched to a germline gene is 2. Sequenced input: cultured CD8+ T cells derived from PBMCs. The clonotype was recovered from a male donor with HIV. The chain uses TRBV13 and TRBJ2-7; TRBD1 fits 7 bases in the junction. The nucleotide sequence reads TGTGCCAGCAGCTTAGGGACAGGGCGCGAGCAGTACTTC. This gives the protein CASSLGTGREQYF.